These 11 T cell receptor beta chains came from one sample sequenced in a study of a mutant IDH1 vaccine in newly diagnosed glioma. TCRdb's copy holds only in-frame clones and misses some; the assay was immunoSEQ multiplex PCR. The sample lists 50,000 to 75,000 clones; roughly 74% were seen once. Time point defined: week 35, safety follow-up. The vaccine gave 300 ug of a 20-mer mutant IDH1 peptide subcutaneously per dose. These receptors lack a known antigen. Sequences were derived from PBMCs, sampled from a glioma patient whose treatment included an IDH1 peptide vaccine. These receptors originate from a man between 50 and 59 years old with glioma.

The chain has TRBV25-1 and TRBJ2-1; D is undetermined. Germline V gene sequence: CDR1 MGHDK, CDR2 SYGVNS. The V gene lost 1 base and the J gene lost 7 bases, with 8 bases spanning the gap. The CDR3 runs 13 residues. This CDR3 is CASSESGVNEQFF. The CDR3 DNA reads as TGTGCCAGCAGTGAATCTGGAGTGAATGAGCAGTTCTTC.

J is TRBJ1-1 and V is TRBV29-1; tentative D call: TRBD1 (6 bases). Germline V CDR1 and CDR2: SQVTM, ANQGSEA. This CDR3 has 13 amino acids. V was shortened by 4 bases and J by 0 bases, with 9 bases between the two germline ends. The CDR3 DNA reads TGCAGCGTTGTGGCAGGGGTGAACACTGAAGCTTTCTTT. It yields the protein CSVVAGVNTEAFF.

The chain has TRBV29-1 and TRBJ2-5; D ambiguous. Per the germline V gene, CDR1 is SQVTM and CDR2 is ANQGSEA. Trimming stripped 3 bases from V and 5 bases from J, with 10 bases between. This CDR3 region has 12 residues. CDR3 in DNA: TGCAGCGTTGATTTGGCCGGGGAGACCCAGTACTTC. Translating it yields CSVDLAGETQYF.

The chain recombines TRBV27 with TRBJ2-1, with D uncertain. Germline V gene data show CDR1 as MNHEY and CDR2 as SMNVEV (reference sequence). V lost 6 bases, J lost 0 bases, and 9 bases lay in between. The CDR3 runs 14 residues. The CDR3 nucleotides are TGTGCCAGCAGCCGGGCCTACTCCTACAATGAGCAGTTCTTC. Its protein product is CASSRAYSYNEQFF.

The chain has TRBV7-9 and TRBJ2-3; TRBD2 agrees at 10 bases. The CDR3 length is 16 residues. With V trimmed by 5 bases and J by 4 bases, 9 bases remained unmatched. Germline CDR1 reads SEHNR; CDR2 reads FQNEAQ (reference sequence). The CDR3 DNA follows: TGTGCCAGCAGCCCGCATAGTAGCGGGGGGTCAGATACGCAGTATTTT. Translation gives CASSPHSSGGSDTQYF.

This clone was counted a few times. This chain connects TRBV6-5 to TRBJ1-1; the D gene is possibly TRBD1 (5 bases). V was clipped by 6 bases and J by 2 bases, with 13 bases between them. CDR3 size: 14 residues. Germline values: CDR1 MNHEY, CDR2 SVGAGI. The DNA of the CDR3 is TGTGCCAGCAGGACAACTTGGACAAACACTGAAGCTTTCTTT. Amino acids: CASRTTWTNTEAFF.

This chain joins TRBV4-1 and TRBJ1-2; D remains ambiguous. V was clipped by 0 bases and J by 2 bases, with 10 bases between them. This CDR3 is 15 amino acids long. Germline values: CDR1 MGHRA, CDR2 YSYEKL. CDR3 sequence reads: CASSQDATGNYGYTF. The CDR3 DNA is TGCGCCAGCAGCCAAGATGCCACGGGGAACTATGGCTACACCTTC.

This clone was found once. The chain is built from TRBV30 and TRBJ1-2, with a possible D match to TRBD1 (6 bases). Germline values: CDR1 GTSNPN, CDR2 SVGIG (reference sequence). The CDR3 has 11 residues. V was pared by 7 bases and J by 5 bases, with 11 bases between. CDR3 sequence reads: CASRQAYGYTF. The CDR3 DNA reads TGTGCCTCACGACAGGCATATGGCTACACCTTC.

The chain carries TRBV2 and TRBJ1-5, with D possibly TRBD1 on 6 matching bases. The CDR3 is 17 amino acids. Germline CDR1 SNHLY, CDR2 FYNNEI. The V end was cut by 6 bases, the J end by 0 bases, with 18 bases between. CDR3 region: CASRGGAGAYSNQPQHF. The CDR3 nucleotides are TGTGCCAGCAGGGGGGGGGCAGGGGCTTATAGCAATCAGCCCCAGCATTTT.

The J gene is TRBJ1-2, the V gene TRBV5-1; D gene uncertain. Germline V gives CDR1 SGHRS, CDR2 YFSETQ. V gave up 0 bases and J gave up 10 bases, with 10 bases separating them. The CDR3 has 12 amino acids. CDR3 DNA: TGCGCCAGCAGCTTGGATGGGCAGACCTACACCTTC. It translates to CASSLDGQTYTF. Full variable domain (missing parts from reference TRBV5-1 and TRBJ1-2): KAGVTQTPRYLIKTRGQQVTLSCSPISGHRSVSWYQQTPGQGLQFLFEYFSETQRNKGNFPGRFSGRQFSNSRSEMNVSTLELGDSALYLCASSLDGQTYTFGSGTRLTVV.

The chain joins TRBV7-9 to TRBJ2-1; the D gene is possibly TRBD2 (6 bases). The CDR3 spans 15 residues. V dropped 3 bases and J dropped 9 bases, with 18 bases sitting between them. Germline CDR1 reads SEHNR; CDR2 reads FQNEAQ (reference sequence). The CDR3 DNA reads as TGTGCCAGCAGCTTGGGTAGCGGCCCCTTTGGTGAGCAGTTCTTC. This gives the protein CASSLGSGPFGEQFF.